These 7 T cell receptor beta chains originate from one sample sequenced in a study of shared clonotypes between healthy human individuals. Only in-frame clones appear in the TCRdb table, and some are missing; sequencing was by immunoSEQ multiplex PCR. The table has around 1.6 million clones, 95% to 99% seen once. The source material was naive CD4+ T cells sorted from blood. Specified subset: CD45RA+ positively selected. The receptors were gathered from a man aged 30-40 years in good health.

The V call is TRBV7-2, the J call TRBJ2-7; D is tentatively TRBD1 or TRBD2 (5 bases each). The germline gives CDR1 SGHTA, CDR2 FQGNSA. The V and J ends lost 5 bases and 1 base respectively, with 15 bases between them. CDR3 length: 15 amino acids. The DNA for the CDR3 is TGTGCCAGCAGCGCTCGGGACCTTACGTCCTACGAGCAGTACTTC. As protein: CASSARDLTSYEQYF.

A word on this clone: Other DNA variants within this sample encode the same CDR3. This CDR3 is CASSSTGGSYEQYF. The CDR3 bases are TGCGCCAGCAGCTCGACAGGGGGTTCCTACGAGCAGTACTTC. The chain employs TRBV5-1 and TRBJ2-7; 9 nucleotides line up with TRBD1. The CDR3 spans 14 residues. The junction had 2 bases not matched to a gene; V was cut back by 3 bases and J by 1 base. The germline gives CDR1 SGHRS, CDR2 YFSETQ.

Notes on this clone: This CDR3 is also generated by other DNA sequences in the sample. The chain carries TRBV7-9 and TRBJ2-1, with TRBD1 matching 7 bases. With V trimmed by 5 bases and J by 4 bases, 5 bases remained unmatched. The CDR3 runs 14 residues. CDR1 and CDR2 from the germline V gene are SEHNR and FQNEAQ (reference sequence). The CDR3 region is CASSIRDSYNEQFF. The CDR3 bases are TGTGCCAGCAGCATCCGGGACAGTTACAATGAGCAGTTCTTC.

The chain links TRBV27 to TRBJ1-2; D is uncertain. The CDR3 loop spans 14 amino acids. The germline V gene has CDR1 MNHEY and CDR2 SMNVEV (reference sequence). V was clipped by 0 bases and J by 4 bases, with 9 bases between them. The CDR3 is CASSLSSSIYGYTF. The CDR3 DNA is TGTGCCAGCAGTTTATCGTCCTCGATCTATGGCTACACCTTC.

The genes are TRBV11-2 and TRBJ2-1; TRBD2 is a possible D gene (5 bases). There are 14 residues in the CDR3. Germline V gene lookup returns CDR1 SGHAT and CDR2 FQNNGV. Trimming took 0 bases from V and 9 from J, leaving 12 bases between them. The CDR3 here is CASSLDIGSAEQFF. The CDR3 nucleotides read TGTGCCAGCAGCTTAGATATTGGTAGCGCTGAGCAGTTCTTC. Supplemented by reference TRBV11-2 and TRBJ2-1, the full variable domain reads EAGVAQSPRYKIIEKRQSVAFWCNPISGHATLYWYQQILGQGPKLLIQFQNNGVVDDSQLPKDRFSAERLKGVDSTLKIQPAKLEDSAVYLCASSLDIGSAEQFFGPGTRLTVL.

This clone was picked up one time. The sample carries other DNA sequences with the same CDR3. The V call is TRBV19, the J call TRBJ1-5; D gene ambiguous. Per the germline V gene, CDR1 is LNHDA and CDR2 is SQIVND (reference sequence). The V gene lost 3 bases and the J gene lost 4 bases, with 7 bases spanning the gap. This CDR3 contains 13 residues. CDR3 nucleotide sequence: TGTGCCAGTAGTATTGGTACGAATCAGCCCCAGCATTTT. It is translated as CASSIGTNQPQHF.

V usage is TRBV10-3 and J usage is TRBJ2-3, with TRBD2 as a possible D gene (6 bases). The germline V gene encodes CDR1 ENHRY and CDR2 SYGVKD. This CDR3 is built from 13 residues. With 9 bases removed from V and 6 bases from J, the gap between germline ends came to 16 bases. DNA for the CDR3: TGTGCCATTCCCGGGAGCTCGGGGGATACGCAGTATTTT. Translating it yields CAIPGSSGDTQYF.